This T cell receptor beta chain was recovered during a study of early T cells in non-severe SARS-CoV-2 infection. Study-level background: Chains were unpaired, as sequencing was done on bulk RNA from unsorted whole blood.

cDNA molecules, individually, were tagged with unique molecular identifiers. A single record per CDR3 protein comes from TCRdb applying MiXCR to the 5' RACE reads. The table has around 60,000 distinct CDR3 sequences, 8.5% to 10% seen once. In germline, CDR1 is SGHAT, CDR2 FQDESV (reference sequence). This CDR3 has 13 amino acids. Trimming cost V 6 bases and J 2 bases, with 10 bases left between them. There are many counts of this clonotype. This receptor was identified in an adult who was a healthcare worker with PCR-confirmed SARS-CoV-2 infection or an uninfected control (not recorded which). The chain recombines TRBV11-1 with TRBJ1-1; D gene uncertain. Sequencing was done on a sample of whole blood. CDR3 region: CASSFVLNTEAFF. Here the CDR3 DNA reads TGTGCCAGCAGTTTCGTACTTAACACTGAAGCTTTCTTT. Together with reference TRBV11-1 and TRBJ1-1, the CDR3 gives the full variable domain: EAEVAQSPRYKITEKSQAVAFWCDPISGHATLYWYRQILGQGPELLVQFQDESVVDDSQLPKDRFSAERLKGVDSTLKIQPAELGDSAMYLCASSFVLNTEAFFGQGTRLTVV.